This TCR beta chain appears in the sequencing data of a study of T cell repertoires in cytomegalovirus infection. Looking at the study overall: The public TCR beta signatures pointed to both CMV infection and matching HLA type. Study observations and caveats: CMV-specific HLA-C-restricted TCR beta clonotypes dominated the ex vivo response. CMV carriers with the relevant HLA were identified by cumulative public TCR beta family frequency.

The germline CDR1 and CDR2 sequences are KGHDR and SFDVKD. V gave up 5 bases and J gave up 1 base; unmatched junction bases: 5. The CDR3 has 15 amino acids. This clonotype showed up just a few times. The antigen is not known. MiXCR, run by TCRdb on the reads, gives a single entry per CDR3 protein. The table includes around 71,000 distinct CDR3 sequences, roughly 20% detected once. The clonotype comes from a human donor in good health (CMV status not recorded). Some clones in this sample may be carry-over from other donors' samples. Specimen: CD8+ T cells from cultured PBMCs, collected from culture after CMV antigen stimulation. V is TRBV24-1 and J is TRBJ2-5; 8 nucleotides align to TRBD1. The CDR3 bases are TGTGCCACCAGTGGATGGACAGGGCCCCAAGAGACCCAGTACTTC. As protein: CATSGWTGPQETQYF.